What follows is one T cell receptor beta chain and its context. This entry comes from a study of blood T cell repertoires in COVID-19. About the study: Both acute and convalescent COVID-19 samples were obtained from the United States, Italy and Spain. The cDNA or gDNA used as material had been derived from T cells, B-cell-depleted T cells, or PBMCs.

Methods used by the authors: Reference gene primer amplification in the assay estimated nucleated cell counts. The data were produced by immunoSEQ multiplex PCR, yet TCRdb's version contains in-frame clones alone and is incomplete. The DNA gave D and trimming, while V, J and clone size come from that table. Of 300,000 to 350,000 clones in the sample, about nine tenths were seen once. The sequenced sample consisted of peripheral blood. The clonotype comes from a young man with active or convalescent COVID-19.

CDR3 nucleotides: TGCGCCAGCAGCCACCTACATTCGGAGATGAAGGAGCAGTACTTC. Amino acids: CASSHLHSEMKEQYF. The chain has TRBV4-1 and TRBJ2-7; D is unclear. CDR1 and CDR2 from the germline V gene are MGHRA and YSYEKL. This CDR3 is built from 15 residues. The V gene lost 3 bases and the J gene lost 7 bases, with 19 bases spanning the gap.